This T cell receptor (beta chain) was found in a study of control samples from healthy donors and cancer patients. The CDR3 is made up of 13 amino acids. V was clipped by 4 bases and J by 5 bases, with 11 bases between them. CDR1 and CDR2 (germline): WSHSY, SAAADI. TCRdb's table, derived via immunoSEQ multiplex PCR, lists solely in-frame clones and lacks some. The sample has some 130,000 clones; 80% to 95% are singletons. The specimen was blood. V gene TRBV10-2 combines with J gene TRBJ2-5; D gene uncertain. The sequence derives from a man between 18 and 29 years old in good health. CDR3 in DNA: TGCGCCAGCAGTGTTCAGTTCTTGGAGACCCAGTACTTC. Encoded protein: CASSVQFLETQYF.